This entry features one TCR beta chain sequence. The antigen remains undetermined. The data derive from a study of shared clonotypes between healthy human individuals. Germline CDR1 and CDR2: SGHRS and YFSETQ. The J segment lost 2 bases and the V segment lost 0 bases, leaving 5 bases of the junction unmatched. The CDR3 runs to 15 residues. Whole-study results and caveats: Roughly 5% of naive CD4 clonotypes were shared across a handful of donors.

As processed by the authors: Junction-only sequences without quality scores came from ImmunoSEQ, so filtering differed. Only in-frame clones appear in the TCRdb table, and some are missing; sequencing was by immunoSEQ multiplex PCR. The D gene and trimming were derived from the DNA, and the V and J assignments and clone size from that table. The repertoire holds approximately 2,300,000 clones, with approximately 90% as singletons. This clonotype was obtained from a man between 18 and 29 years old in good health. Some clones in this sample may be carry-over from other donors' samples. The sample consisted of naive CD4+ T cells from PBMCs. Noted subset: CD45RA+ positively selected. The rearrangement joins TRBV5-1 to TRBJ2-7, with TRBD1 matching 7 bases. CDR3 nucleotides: TGCGCCAGCAGCTTGGTTGAGGGGGCCCCCTACGAGCAGTACTTC. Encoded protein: CASSLVEGAPYEQYF.